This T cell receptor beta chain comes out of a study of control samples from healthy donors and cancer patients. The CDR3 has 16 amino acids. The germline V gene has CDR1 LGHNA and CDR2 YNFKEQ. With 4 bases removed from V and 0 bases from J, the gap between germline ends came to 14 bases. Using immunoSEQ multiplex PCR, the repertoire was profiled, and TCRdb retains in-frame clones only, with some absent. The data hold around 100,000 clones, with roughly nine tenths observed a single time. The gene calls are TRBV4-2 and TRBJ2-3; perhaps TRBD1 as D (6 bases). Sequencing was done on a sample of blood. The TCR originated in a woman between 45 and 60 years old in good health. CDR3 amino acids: CASSLQGLPSTDTQYF. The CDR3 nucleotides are TGTGCCAGCAGCCTACAGGGCCTTCCTAGCACAGATACGCAGTATTTT.